This T cell receptor beta chain was sequenced during a study of T cells in Graves' hyperthyroidism and ophthalmopathy. This clonotype has only a few counts. Amplification of TCR beta CDR3 regions was performed using RNA transcripts as template. The HTBI primer set drove a first-round RT-PCR of the TCR CDR3. MiXCR, run by TCRdb on the multiplex PCR reads, gives a single entry per CDR3 protein. The data hold 660,000 or so distinct CDR3 sequences, with about 45% observed a single time. The CDR3 spans 12 residues. Trimming took off 5 bases at V and 9 bases at J, with 13 bases between the two ends. The chain has TRBV12-3 or TRBV12-4 and TRBJ2-5, with D maybe TRBD1 (5 bases). The sequence derives from an adult man with Graves' disease, either hyperthyroidism or ophthalmopathy (not recorded which). Source material: peripheral blood or thyroid tissue (not recorded which). As DNA, the CDR3 is TGTGCCAGCAGTACGCAGGGTCGGGCCCAGTACTTC. It yields the protein CASSTQGRAQYF.